These 32 T cell receptor beta chains share one sample of origin, sequenced in a study of blood T cell repertoires in COVID-19. The protocol was immunoSEQ multiplex PCR, while the TCRdb copy is restricted to in-frame clones and leaves out a portion. The sample contains hundreds of thousands of clones, approximately 89% of which appear only once. The sequenced sample was peripheral blood. These receptors all stem from a man between 18 and 35 years old with COVID-19, enrolled during active disease.

The chain employs TRBV11-2 and TRBJ1-1; D remains unclear. The CDR3 length is 14 residues. Germline V lookup: CDR1 SGHAT, CDR2 FQNNGV. V was pared by 6 bases and J by 1 base, with 12 bases between. CDR3 amino acids: CASSPTVSNTEAFF. CDR3 in DNA: TGTGCCAGCAGTCCTACAGTATCGAACACTGAAGCTTTCTTT.

This chain uses TRBV5-1 with TRBJ2-7, with 8 bases that match TRBD1. CDR1 is SGHRS, CDR2 YFSETQ, per germline. The ends lost 4 bases at V and 3 bases at J; junction bases unmatched: 6. The CDR3 runs to 14 residues. The CDR3 is CASSVDRGNYEQYF. The CDR3 coding sequence is TGCGCCAGCAGCGTAGACAGGGGAAACTACGAGCAGTACTTC.

This clone was found a few times. This sequence joins TRBV24-1 and TRBJ2-5; D not certain. The V end was cut by 9 bases, the J end by 2 bases, with 9 bases between. Germline V gene data show CDR1 as KGHDR and CDR2 as SFDVKD. The CDR3 covers 12 residues. The CDR3 nucleotides read TGTGCCACCGCCGGTTTGCAAGAGACCCAGTACTTC. Protein sequence: CATAGLQETQYF.

This clone has more than one count but fewer than ten. The sample carries other DNA sequences with the same CDR3. CDR3 coding DNA: TGCGCCAGCAGTGAGTCTCGGGCAGATACGCAGTATTTT. Translated: CASSESRADTQYF. The chain joins TRBV10-1 to TRBJ2-3, with D unresolved. CDR3 length equals 13 residues. CDR1 is WNHNN and CDR2 is SYGVQD in the germline V gene (reference sequence). V was shortened by 0 bases and J by 4 bases, with 5 bases between the two germline ends.

The V call is TRBV6-4, the J call TRBJ1-2; the match to TRBD1 covers 10 bases. V shed 5 bases and J 5 bases; nucleotides not matched to a gene: 8. The CDR3 totals 15 residues. Germline-derived CDR1 and CDR2 are MRHNA and SNTAGT. The CDR3 loop reads CASSPGTGAPYGYTF. In DNA form, the CDR3 reads TGTGCCAGCAGTCCCGGGACAGGGGCGCCTTATGGCTACACCTTC.

J is TRBJ2-3 and V is TRBV7-9, with 9 bases that match TRBD2. After removal of 1 base from V and 9 bases from J, the junction contained 5 bases not matched to a gene. The CDR3 has 14 amino acids. Germline V gives CDR1 SEHNR, CDR2 FQNEAQ (reference sequence). CDR3 in amino acids: CASSLGLAEATQYF. For the CDR3, the DNA is TGTGCCAGCAGCTTAGGACTAGCGGAAGCAACGCAGTATTTT.

The chain couples TRBV3-1 (or the pseudogene TRBV3-2) to TRBJ2-5; 7 positions match TRBD2. CDR3 length: 17 amino acids. The germline V gene has CDR1 LGHDT and CDR2 YNNKEL (reference sequence). Trimming at V came to 1 base and at J to 2 bases, leaving 10 bases not matched to a gene. The CDR3 DNA sequence: TGTGCCAGCAGCCAAGGATGGGGCCTAGCGGATCAAGAGACCCAGTACTTC. This codes for CASSQGWGLADQETQYF.

This chain uses TRBV18 with TRBJ1-5, with 11 positions matching TRBD1. CDR1 and CDR2 (germline): KGHSH, LQKENI. V lost 6 bases to trimming and J lost 8 bases; unmatched junction nucleotides: 6. The CDR3 has 14 amino acids. The CDR3 region is CASSPGTGGEPQHF. CDR3 sequence (DNA): TGTGCCAGCTCCCCGGGGACAGGGGGAGAGCCCCAGCATTTT.

The CDR3: CASLSAREAFF. CDR3 bases: TGTGCCAGCCTTTCCGCCAGGGAAGCTTTCTTT. The chain has TRBV7-9 and TRBJ1-1; no clear D. The CDR3 is made up of 11 amino acids. Germline V gene sequence: CDR1 SEHNR, CDR2 FQNEAQ (reference sequence). V lost 8 bases, J lost 8 bases, and 12 bases lay in between.

This chain links TRBV6-5 with TRBJ1-1, with TRBD1 matching 7 bases. V gave up 6 bases and J gave up 2 bases; unmatched junction bases: 6. Germline CDR1 reads MNHEY; CDR2 reads SVGAGI. The CDR3 length is 14 residues. The CDR3 DNA is TGTGCCAGCAGGATAGACAGGGATAACACTGAAGCTTTCTTT. Translating gives CASRIDRDNTEAFF.

V usage is TRBV6-2 or TRBV6-3 and J usage is TRBJ1-5, with 9 positions matching TRBD1. Germline CDR1 is MNHEY and CDR2 is SVGEGT. V lost 5 bases to trimming and J lost 2 bases; unmatched junction nucleotides: 7. There are 16 residues in the CDR3. CDR3 protein: CASSPRDRAGNQPQHF. The CDR3 DNA reads as TGTGCCAGCAGTCCCCGGGACAGGGCTGGCAATCAGCCCCAGCATTTT.

J is TRBJ1-3 and V is TRBV5-1; TRBD1 is a possible D gene (5 bases). Trimming took 4 bases from V and 4 from J, leaving 12 bases between them. Germline V gene data show CDR1 as SGHRS and CDR2 as YFSETQ. CDR3 length equals 14 residues. The CDR3 bases are TGCGCCAGCAGCCCGGGACTGGACGGAAACACCATATATTTT. This sequence encodes CASSPGLDGNTIYF.

This chain connects TRBV13 to TRBJ1-1; D unclear. The germline V gene has CDR1 PRHDT and CDR2 FYEKMQ (reference sequence). The CDR3 totals 11 residues. Trimming stripped 1 base from V and 10 bases from J, with 7 bases between. In DNA form, the CDR3 reads TGTGCCAGCAGCTTAGTGCGAGGAGCTTTCTTT. The encoded protein is CASSLVRGAFF.

J is TRBJ1-4 and V is TRBV19; D remains unclear. The CDR3 is made up of 17 amino acids. The germline gives CDR1 LNHDA, CDR2 SQIVND (reference sequence). With 8 bases removed from V and 0 bases from J, the gap between germline ends came to 19 bases. CDR3 nucleotide sequence: TGTGCCAGTGGCCACCGCCAGAGGCTTGCAACTAATGAAAAACTGTTTTTT. Amino acids: CASGHRQRLATNEKLFF.

To note about this clone: The sample carries other DNA sequences with the same CDR3. The chain carries TRBV7-9 and TRBJ1-2; the D gene is possibly TRBD1 (6 bases). The CDR3 consists of 13 residues. The germline V gene encodes CDR1 SEHNR and CDR2 FQNEAQ (reference sequence). Trimming shortened V by 3 bases and J by 4 bases, and 9 bases separated the two germline ends. The chain's CDR3 is CASSLGAGYGYTF. The CDR3 region has the DNA TGTGCCAGCAGCTTGGGGGCCGGCTATGGCTACACCTTC.

This rearrangement joins TRBV6-4 to TRBJ2-3; 14 positions match TRBD2. Germline V CDR1 and CDR2: MRHNA, SNTAGT. V was clipped by 2 bases and J by 4 bases; unmatched bases: 2. This CDR3 has 16 amino acids. In nucleotides, the CDR3 is TGTGCCAGCAGTGACCGACTAGCGGGGGGGGCAGATACGCAGTATTTT. Encoded protein: CASSDRLAGGADTQYF.

The chain links TRBV5-1 to TRBJ1-1, with unresolved D. With 0 bases removed from V and 5 bases from J, the gap between germline ends came to 8 bases. This CDR3 contains 13 residues. Germline CDR1 SGHRS, CDR2 YFSETQ. CDR3 sequence (DNA): TGCGCCAGCAGCTTGGAGACGGGAACTGAAGCTTTCTTT. Protein sequence: CASSLETGTEAFF.

The V and J genes are TRBV6-5 and TRBJ2-7; D is unclear. CDR3 length equals 11 residues. Germline lookup yields CDR1 MNHEY and CDR2 SVGAGI. Trimming shortened V by 7 bases and J by 3 bases, and 7 bases separated the two germline ends. The DNA of the CDR3 is TGTGCCAGCATTGGGCACTACGAGCAGTACTTC. Translating it yields CASIGHYEQYF.

V gene TRBV2 combines with J gene TRBJ2-5; tentatively, D is TRBD2 (5 bases). The CDR3 length is 13 residues. Looked up from germline, CDR1 is SNHLY and CDR2 is FYNNEI. V was cut by 6 bases and J by 0 bases, with 8 bases left in between. CDR3 region: CASRRAYQETQYF. The CDR3 nucleotides are TGTGCCAGCAGGAGGGCTTACCAAGAGACCCAGTACTTC.

The chain couples TRBV3-1 (or the pseudogene TRBV3-2) to TRBJ1-2; TRBD1 matches 10 bases. V was clipped by 9 bases and J by 8 bases; unmatched bases: 9. The CDR3 length is 13 residues. CDR1 and CDR2 from the germline V gene are LGHDT and YNNKEL (reference sequence). DNA for the CDR3: TGTGCCAGTGCCCCTGGGACAGGGGTAGGCTACACCTTC. It translates to CASAPGTGVGYTF.

The chain couples TRBV7-8 to TRBJ1-5; D not resolved. Germline V gene sequence: CDR1 SGHVS, CDR2 FQNEAQ. V was trimmed by 1 base and J by 3 bases, leaving 16 bases between them. The CDR3 has 17 residues. The CDR3 nucleotides are TGTGCCAGCAGCTTAGTCGCAGCGGGCGGCAACAATCAGCCCCAGCATTTT. Amino acids: CASSLVAAGGNNQPQHF.

The rearrangement uses TRBV28 and TRBJ2-1; TRBD1 matches 10 bases. The germline V gene encodes CDR1 MDHEN and CDR2 SYDVKM. Germline trimming cut 5 bases from V and 7 bases from J; bases unmatched to any gene: 8. The CDR3 contains 15 residues. The CDR3 reads CASSRPGQGRNEQFF. CDR3 coding DNA: TGTGCCAGCAGTCGCCCGGGACAGGGGAGGAATGAGCAGTTCTTC.

The rearrangement links TRBV3-1 (or the pseudogene TRBV3-2) to TRBJ2-3, with D uncertain. Germline CDR1 reads LGHDT; CDR2 reads YNNKEL (reference sequence). The CDR3 sequence is 13 residues long. Deletions cut 0 bases from V and 6 bases from J, with 7 bases between. CDR3 region: CASSQDPSDTQYF. The CDR3 coding sequence is TGTGCCAGCAGCCAAGACCCATCCGATACGCAGTATTTT.

V is TRBV11-2 and J is TRBJ2-5, with 9 bases matching TRBD1. Losses at the gene ends were 5 bases for V and 2 bases for J; bases not matched to a gene: 12. Germline V gene lookup returns CDR1 SGHAT and CDR2 FQNNGV. The length of the CDR3 is 17 residues. CDR3 nucleotide sequence: TGTGCCAGCAGCCGCCGGGCTTTACAGGGGGCTCAAGAGACCCAGTACTTC. This codes for CASSRRALQGAQETQYF.

This sequence joins TRBV7-2 and TRBJ2-5; TRBD1 might be the D (5 bases). Germline CDR1 SGHTA, CDR2 FQGNSA. The CDR3 sequence is 13 residues long. Trimming removed 6 bases from V and 5 bases from J, with 13 bases in between. The CDR3 DNA is TGTGCCAGCAGAGAGAGGACATTTGAGACCCAGTACTTC. Translation gives CASRERTFETQYF.

The chain links TRBV5-1 to TRBJ2-6; weak D call: TRBD1 (6 bases). Germline-derived CDR1 and CDR2 are SGHRS and YFSETQ. The CDR3 contains 17 residues. Trimming cost V 4 bases and J 0 bases, with 14 bases left between them. The CDR3 nucleotides are TGCGCCAGCAGCCAAGGGGGTCTTCCCTCTGGGGCCAACGTCCTGACTTTC. Its translation: CASSQGGLPSGANVLTF.

This rearrangement joins TRBV20-1 to TRBJ1-5, with TRBD1 matching 7 bases. The J segment lost 5 bases and the V segment lost 3 bases, leaving 13 bases of the junction unmatched. Germline assignment: CDR1 DFQATT and CDR2 SNEGSKA (reference sequence). This CDR3 region has 16 residues. The CDR3 loop reads CSASGTGTALHQPQHF. The CDR3 nucleotides are TGCAGTGCTAGTGGGACTGGGACAGCCTTACATCAGCCCCAGCATTTT.

Here the CDR3 DNA reads TGTGCCAGCGGCCCCGACCGGGACAGTTATCAGCCCCAGCATTTT. It translates to CASGPDRDSYQPQHF. The chain uses TRBV6-5 and TRBJ1-5; 7 bases agree with TRBD1. The CDR3 sequence is 15 residues long. V lost 8 bases to trimming and J lost 5 bases; unmatched junction nucleotides: 12. CDR1 and CDR2 from the germline V gene are MNHEY and SVGAGI.

This clone has just one count. The gene calls are TRBV15 and TRBJ1-2, with D hard to call. In germline, CDR1 is LNHNV, CDR2 YYDKDF (reference sequence). The germline V and J ends were trimmed by 0 bases and 2 bases, with 4 bases remaining between them. There are 13 residues in the CDR3. CDR3 amino acids: CATSRETNYGYTF. CDR3 nucleotide sequence: TGTGCCACCAGCAGAGAGACAAACTATGGCTACACCTTC.

The genes are TRBV5-1 and TRBJ2-3, with 8 positions matching TRBD1. CDR1 SGHRS and CDR2 YFSETQ come from the germline V gene. The V and J ends lost 4 bases and 6 bases, in that order; junction bases with no gene match: 10. CDR3 size: 15 residues. The CDR3 DNA is TGCGCCAGCAGCATCGGACAGGGAGGTTTGGATACGCAGTATTTT. This codes for CASSIGQGGLDTQYF.

The chain recombines TRBV7-6 with TRBJ2-3; no firm D call. V was pared by 1 base and J by 1 base, with 12 bases between. CDR1 is SGHVS and CDR2 is FNYEAQ in the germline V gene. The CDR3 has 16 residues. The CDR3 spells CASSLGFLIGTDTQYF. The CDR3 nucleotides are TGTGCCAGCAGCTTAGGGTTTTTGATAGGCACAGATACGCAGTATTTT.

V and J are TRBV28 and TRBJ1-2; D is possibly TRBD1 (5 bases). CDR3 length equals 14 residues. From germline, CDR1 is MDHEN and CDR2 SYDVKM. Trimming cost V 3 bases and J 4 bases, with 12 bases left between them. The CDR3 sequence: CASSLGPGRYGYTF. Here the CDR3 DNA reads TGTGCCAGCAGTTTGGGTCCAGGGCGCTATGGCTACACCTTC.